The subject of this entry is one TCR beta chain. What it binds is unknown. This entry is derived from a study of post-analysis software for immune sequencing data. Study information: Several disease courses (relapsing-remitting, secondary progressive and progressive-relapsing) of multiple sclerosis were included. Study-wide results and caveats: For normalized Chao1 diversity, multiple sclerosis patients scored significantly lower than controls did. Among roughly 5 TRBV segments more frequent in patients than controls were TRBV5-6, TRBV5-1 and TRBV20-1. Analysis by F measure revealed that same-batch samples clustered strongly together.

Germline CDR1 is GTSNPN and CDR2 is SVGIG (reference sequence). The CDR3 length is 15 residues. V shed 0 bases and J shed 5 bases, with 14 bases lying between them. Sequencing libraries made from TCR beta cDNA carried unique molecular identifiers. Each CDR3 protein gets one entry after TCRdb re-called the PCR reads with MiXCR. The data contain about 200,000 distinct CDR3 sequences, 29% of them singletons. V is TRBV30 and J is TRBJ2-1; D is undetermined. The clonotype was recovered from a girl aged 2-17 years with multiple sclerosis. Material for sequencing was blood. In nucleotides, the CDR3 is TGTGCCTGGAGTGTACAATATGGTCGACACAATGAGCAGTTCTTC. Translating it yields CAWSVQYGRHNEQFF.